Below are 24 T cell receptor beta chains sequenced from a single sample in a study of graft-versus-host responses after intestinal transplantation. The repertoire was sequenced with immunoSEQ multiplex PCR; TCRdb's copy has only in-frame clones and lacks some. In the table there are 50,000 or so clones, 90% to 95% of which are singletons. The sample here was PBMCs, taken roughly 860 days after a first intestinal transplant, on the day of a second. The source of these receptors is a human patient who received an intestinal transplant, so some T cells may come from the graft donor.

This chain connects TRBV5-1 to TRBJ2-7, with a tentative D call TRBD1 (5 bases). From germline, CDR1 is SGHRS and CDR2 YFSETQ. V lost 0 bases, J lost 1 base, and 11 bases lay in between. This CDR3 has 15 residues. CDR3 coding DNA: TGCGCCAGCAGCTTGGAGGCAGGGCCTTCCTACGAGCAGTACTTC. Translating it yields CASSLEAGPSYEQYF. Filled out from reference TRBV5-1 and TRBJ2-7, the complete variable domain reads KAGVTQTPRYLIKTRGQQVTLSCSPISGHRSVSWYQQTPGQGLQFLFEYFSETQRNKGNFPGRFSGRQFSNSRSEMNVSTLELGDSALYLCASSLEAGPSYEQYFGPGTRLTVT.

This clone appeared a few times. This chain uses TRBV6-5 with TRBJ1-2; perhaps TRBD1 as D (5 bases). This CDR3 has 15 amino acids. V lost 0 bases and J lost 5, with 13 bases in between. The germline V gene encodes CDR1 MNHEY and CDR2 SVGAGI. The CDR3 loop reads CASSYSGGDGYGYTF. The DNA of the CDR3 is TGTGCCAGCAGTTACTCGGGAGGGGACGGTTATGGCTACACCTTC.

This chain links TRBV28 with TRBJ1-5; possible D gene TRBD1, 6 bases. Trimming left V 5 bases short and J 6 bases short, with 17 bases between. CDR3 length equals 15 residues. Germline loops: CDR1 MDHEN, CDR2 SYDVKM. The CDR3 is CASSPPLGQSQPQHF. The CDR3 DNA follows: TGTGCCAGCAGTCCACCGCTTGGACAGTCTCAGCCCCAGCATTTT. Full variable domain (outside the CDR3, taken from reference TRBV28 and TRBJ1-5): DVKVTQSSRYLVKRTGEKVFLECVQDMDHENMFWYRQDPGLGLRLIYFSYDVKMKEKGDIPEGYSVSREKKERFSLILESASTNQTSMYLCASSPPLGQSQPQHFGDGTRLSIL.

V and J are TRBV27 and TRBJ1-5, with 7 bases fitting TRBD1. The CDR3 has 15 amino acids. Looked up from germline, CDR1 is MNHEY and CDR2 is SMNVEV (reference sequence). The V and J ends lost 5 bases and 2 bases, in that order; junction bases with no gene match: 6. CDR3: CASSDRVIGNQPQHF. The CDR3 coding sequence is TGTGCCAGCAGTGACAGGGTGATTGGCAATCAGCCCCAGCATTTT.

The CDR3 reads CASSTTDTGELFF. The CDR3 region has the DNA TGCGCCAGCAGCACCACAGACACCGGGGAGCTGTTTTTT. The J gene is TRBJ2-2, the V gene TRBV5-1; D call uncertain. V was shortened by 4 bases and J by 3 bases, with 7 bases between the two germline ends. From germline, CDR1 is SGHRS and CDR2 YFSETQ. The CDR3 runs 13 residues.

The V call is TRBV6-5, the J call TRBJ2-3, with 10 bases aligning to TRBD2. The CDR3 spans 14 residues. Trimming at V came to 11 bases and at J to 4 bases, leaving 9 bases not matched to a gene. Germline values: CDR1 MNHEY, CDR2 SVGAGI. As DNA, the CDR3 is TGTGCCTCTGCCCTAGCGGGAGTTGCAGATACGCAGTATTTT. Translation gives CASALAGVADTQYF.

This clone is a singleton in its sample. The DNA of the CDR3 is TGTGCCAGCCGGGTTGACAGGGGGTCTAACTATGGCTACACCTTC. It encodes CASRVDRGSNYGYTF. The chain recombines TRBV6-6 with TRBJ1-2; 9 bases align to TRBD1. The germline CDR1 and CDR2 sequences are MNHNY and SVGAGI (reference sequence). V was pared by 8 bases and J by 0 bases, with 7 bases of the junction left unmatched. The CDR3 contains 15 residues.

The chain couples TRBV19 to TRBJ2-5; the D gene is possibly TRBD2 (7 bases). Germline assignment: CDR1 LNHDA and CDR2 SQIVND (reference sequence). V gave up 6 bases and J gave up 7 bases, with 18 bases separating them. The CDR3 sequence is 14 residues long. This CDR3 reads CASSLKGGGWTQYF. CDR3 sequence (DNA): TGTGCCAGTAGCCTCAAGGGAGGGGGGTGGACCCAGTACTTC.

The chain uses TRBV19 and TRBJ2-3, with D uncertain. The CDR3 sequence is 15 residues long. Between the trimmed V and J ends, which lost 0 bases and 7 bases, there was a span of 14 bases. Germline values: CDR1 LNHDA, CDR2 SQIVND (reference sequence). The CDR3 DNA is TGTGCCAGTAGTATAGAGGTCAGGATCTATAATACGCAGTATTTT. Translation: CASSIEVRIYNTQYF.

This chain links TRBV10-1 with TRBJ2-3; D remains unclear. CDR1 and CDR2 from the germline V gene are WNHNN and SYGVQD (reference sequence). Trimming stripped 1 base from V and 2 bases from J, with 4 bases between. This CDR3 spans 13 amino acids. CDR3 sequence: CASSEFSTDTQYF. In DNA, the CDR3 is TGCGCCAGCAGTGAGTTTTCCACAGATACGCAGTATTTT.

The CDR3 region has the DNA TGCGCCAGCAGCCTGTCAGCGGGAGTAGGCGAGCAGTACTTC. Its protein is CASSLSAGVGEQYF. The V and J genes are TRBV5-1 and TRBJ2-5; 8 bases align to TRBD2. The end of the DNA aligns better with TRBJ2-7, so the J call may be wrong. Germline lookup yields CDR1 SGHRS and CDR2 YFSETQ. The length of the CDR3 is 14 residues.

This sequence joins TRBV7-6 and TRBJ2-5, with D possibly called TRBD1 or TRBD2 (7 bases each). CDR1 is SGHVS and CDR2 is FNYEAQ in the germline V gene. V dropped 1 base and J dropped 11 bases, with 20 bases sitting between them. There are 15 residues in the CDR3. CDR3 in DNA: TGTGCCAGCAGCTTAGAGGGGGCGGGGGCAGCCGGGCAGTACTTC. Translation gives CASSLEGAGAAGQYF. Complete variable domain (other parts from reference TRBV7-6 and TRBJ2-5): GAGVSQSPRYKVTKRGQDVALRCDPISGHVSLYWYRQALGQGPEFLTYFNYEAQQDKSGLPNDRFSAERPEGSISTLTIQRTEQRDSAMYRCASSLEGAGAAGQYFGPGTRLLVL.

This clone came up once. The rearrangement links TRBV7-3 to TRBJ2-3, with 10 bases matching TRBD2. CDR1 and CDR2 (germline): SGHTA, FQGTGA. There are 15 residues in the CDR3. The junction had 6 bases not matched to a gene; V was cut back by 7 bases and J by 2 bases. The CDR3 protein is CASNPGTSDTDTQYF. DNA for the CDR3: TGTGCCAGCAATCCAGGGACTAGCGACACAGATACGCAGTATTTT.

The chain uses TRBV15 and TRBJ2-7; possible D gene TRBD2, 5 bases. Germline V gene lookup returns CDR1 LNHNV and CDR2 YYDKDF (reference sequence). The CDR3 is 15 residues long. The V end was cut by 1 base, the J end by 0 bases, with 10 bases between. CDR3 loop: CATSRAQGSSYEQYF. Here the CDR3 DNA reads TGTGCCACCAGCAGAGCACAAGGGAGCTCCTACGAGCAGTACTTC.

The chain combines TRBV7-2 with TRBJ2-1, with D possibly being TRBD1 or TRBD2 (6 bases each). This CDR3 spans 16 amino acids. V was shortened by 4 bases and J by 10 bases, with 23 bases between the two germline ends. Germline CDR1 and CDR2: SGHTA and FQGNSA. This CDR3 reads CASSSRLGSRGREQFF. DNA of the CDR3: TGTGCCAGCAGCTCACGGCTTGGGAGTCGGGGGCGCGAGCAGTTCTTC.

Written as DNA, the CDR3 is TGTGCCAGCAGTGAAAATAGTTGGGTGGAGGGATGGGAGACCCAGTACTTC. It encodes CASSENSWVEGWETQYF. The chain employs TRBV6-1 and TRBJ2-5; possibly TRBD2 for D (6 bases). V was trimmed by 2 bases and J by 5 bases, leaving 21 bases between them. The CDR3 consists of 17 residues. Germline CDR1 reads MNHNS; CDR2 reads SASEGT.

The chain uses TRBV6-5 and TRBJ1-2; D not certain. The V and J ends lost 10 bases and 5 bases respectively, with 23 bases between them. CDR3 length: 15 amino acids. In germline, CDR1 is MNHEY, CDR2 SVGAGI. Here the CDR3 reads CATGRPKSLYYGYTF. For the CDR3, the DNA is TGTGCCACCGGCCGGCCGAAAAGTCTCTATTATGGCTACACCTTC.

The chain recombines TRBV11-1 with TRBJ2-3; 7 bases fit TRBD2. J gave up 2 bases and V 5 bases, and 10 bases lay outside the gene matches. This CDR3 is built from 16 residues. CDR1 is SGHAT and CDR2 is FQDESV in the germline V gene (reference sequence). The CDR3 region has the DNA TGTGCCAGCAGCCTGAGGAGAGGGAGGGCCACAGATACGCAGTATTTT. Translation: CASSLRRGRATDTQYF.

This clone was picked up one time. This chain links TRBV7-3 with TRBJ2-2; D unresolved. The CDR3 consists of 14 residues. The germline CDR1 and CDR2 sequences are SGHTA and FQGTGA. Between the trimmed V and J ends, which lost 2 bases and 1 base, there was a span of 5 bases. The CDR3: CASSLDGNTGELFF. CDR3 sequence (DNA): TGTGCCAGCAGCTTAGACGGGAACACCGGGGAGCTGTTTTTT.

The rearrangement uses TRBV5-5 and TRBJ1-1, with D unresolved. Per the germline V gene, CDR1 is SGHKS and CDR2 is YYEKEE (reference sequence). This CDR3 is 15 amino acids long. V was cut by 4 bases and J by 0 bases, with 13 bases left in between. The CDR3 is CASSPAAIMNTEAFF. The CDR3 region has the DNA TGTGCCAGCAGCCCGGCGGCAATAATGAACACTGAAGCTTTCTTT.

The chain joins TRBV7-9 to TRBJ2-1; 8 bases line up with TRBD2. The germline V gene has CDR1 SEHNR and CDR2 FQNEAQ (reference sequence). CDR3 length: 14 amino acids. The J segment lost 7 bases and the V segment lost 2 bases, leaving 4 bases of the junction unmatched. The CDR3 bases are TGTGCCAGCAGCTTACGTGCTAGCGGGAATGAGCAGTTCTTC. This translates into CASSLRASGNEQFF.

V gene TRBV7-9 combines with J gene TRBJ2-1; a weak D match, TRBD2 (6 bases). The CDR3 spans 14 residues. Per germline, CDR1 SEHNR and CDR2 FQNEAQ (reference sequence). Trimming stripped 7 bases from V and 5 bases from J, with 15 bases between. CDR3 coding DNA: TGTGCCAGCACCCGGACTACCAGTCACAATGAGCAGTTCTTC. Protein: CASTRTTSHNEQFF. Full variable domain (remainder filled in from reference TRBV7-9 and TRBJ2-1): DTGVSQNPRHKITKRGQNVTFRCDPISEHNRLYWYRQTLGQGPEFLTYFQNEAQLEKSRLLSDRFSAERPKGSFSTLEIQRTEQGDSAMYLCASTRTTSHNEQFFGPGTRLTVL.

The chain carries TRBV21-1 and TRBJ1-6; the D call TRBD1 from the table was never checked on the DNA. TRBV21-1 is recorded as a pseudogene. CDR3 length equals 14 residues. CDR3 region: CASSTGSYNSPLHF. In DNA form, the CDR3 reads TGTGCCAGCAGCACAGGCTCCTATAATTCACCCCTCCACTTT.

The rearrangement uses TRBV15 and TRBJ2-5, with TRBD1 matching 8 bases. Looked up from germline, CDR1 is LNHNV and CDR2 is YYDKDF (reference sequence). CDR3 length: 14 residues. J lost 5 bases, V lost 0 bases, and 2 bases had no gene match. The DNA for the CDR3 is TGTGCCACCAGCAGAGATCAGGGGGCGGAGACCCAGTACTTC. It encodes CATSRDQGAETQYF.